The 11 T cell receptor beta chains below come from one sample, sequenced in a study of blood T cell repertoires in COVID-19. The table came from immunoSEQ multiplex PCR; TCRdb's copy has only in-frame clones and leaves some out. The sample has more than 35,000 clones; nearly 90% are singletons. Material for sequencing was peripheral blood. The receptor source for this set is a human donor in a cohort sampled during active COVID-19.

This sequence joins TRBV5-1 and TRBJ1-1; perhaps TRBD1 as D (5 bases). Deletions cut 4 bases from V and 3 bases from J, with 25 bases between. The germline gives CDR1 SGHRS, CDR2 YFSETQ. The length of the CDR3 is 18 residues. For the CDR3, the DNA is TGCGCCAGCAGCGCTGCATCCAGGGCCACCGGTTCTCACACTGAAGCTTTCTTT. It encodes CASSAASRATGSHTEAFF.

The chain couples TRBV20-1 to TRBJ2-5; D is perhaps TRBD2 (6 bases). This CDR3 has 11 residues. Between the trimmed V and J ends, which lost 4 bases and 5 bases, there was a span of 8 bases. Germline V gene data show CDR1 as DFQATT and CDR2 as SNEGSKA (reference sequence). The CDR3 reads CSATRGETQYF. As DNA, the CDR3 is TGCAGTGCTACTCGGGGGGAGACCCAGTACTTC.

The V gene is TRBV6-5, the J gene TRBJ2-3; 10 nucleotides agree with TRBD2. The CDR3 runs 16 residues. Germline assignment: CDR1 MNHEY and CDR2 SVGAGI. With V trimmed by 4 bases and J by 6 bases, 10 bases remained unmatched. In DNA form, the CDR3 reads TGTGCCAGCAGTTCTAGGGGCACTAGCGGGGCCGATACGCAGTATTTT. Translated: CASSSRGTSGADTQYF.

The rearrangement uses TRBV5-5 and TRBJ2-5; a possible D gene is TRBD1 (6 bases). The germline V and J ends were trimmed by 4 bases and 1 base, with 20 bases remaining between them. The CDR3 runs to 17 residues. From germline, CDR1 is SGHKS and CDR2 YYEKEE (reference sequence). DNA for the CDR3: TGTGCCAGCAGCCCCGGACAGTCGAACTCAATCCAAGAGACCCAGTACTTC. This translates into CASSPGQSNSIQETQYF.

The chain employs TRBV5-1 and TRBJ2-7; a weak D match, TRBD1 (6 bases). Germline V gives CDR1 SGHRS, CDR2 YFSETQ. This CDR3 contains 14 residues. V lost 0 bases, J lost 5 bases, and 12 bases lay in between. The CDR3 loop reads CASSLEQGRNEQYF. As DNA, the CDR3 is TGCGCCAGCAGCTTGGAGCAGGGGAGAAACGAGCAGTACTTC.

The rearrangement joins TRBV9 to TRBJ2-7; 10 positions agree with TRBD1. Germline values: CDR1 SGDLS, CDR2 YYNGEE. The CDR3 is 18 residues long. The ends lost 4 bases at V and 0 bases at J; junction bases unmatched: 13. CDR3 sequence reads: CASSPRDRGPFPSYEQYF. CDR3 coding DNA: TGTGCCAGCAGCCCCCGGGACAGGGGTCCATTTCCCTCCTACGAGCAGTACTTC.

The chain links TRBV4-1 to TRBJ2-2, with D perhaps TRBD2 (6 bases). V was trimmed by 0 bases and J by 0 bases, leaving 17 bases between them. CDR1 is MGHRA, CDR2 YSYEKL, per germline. CDR3 length: 19 amino acids. In DNA form, the CDR3 reads TGCGCCAGCAGCCAAGAACCGGGCGCGGGGCTTTCGAACACCGGGGAGCTGTTTTTT. Encoded protein: CASSQEPGAGLSNTGELFF.

J is TRBJ1-3 and V is TRBV10-3; 10 bases match TRBD1. CDR3 size: 16 residues. V gave up 2 bases and J gave up 4 bases; unmatched junction bases: 5. Germline CDR1 reads ENHRY; CDR2 reads SYGVKD. The CDR3 sequence is CAISEPTGGTGNTIYF. The CDR3 DNA reads as TGTGCCATCAGTGAGCCGACAGGGGGCACGGGAAACACCATATATTTT.

V usage is TRBV21-1 and J usage is TRBJ1-4. TRBV21-1 is given as a pseudogene. The CDR3 runs to 15 residues. The CDR3 sequence is CASSKGGERDEKLFF. CDR3 DNA: TGTGCCAGCAGCAAAGGGGGGGAGAGAGATGAAAAACTGTTTTTT.

This clone has only one observation. The genes are TRBV10-3 and TRBJ2-1; 8 bases align to TRBD2. CDR3 length: 14 amino acids. V was pared by 10 bases and J by 3 bases, with 8 bases of the junction left unmatched. Germline lookup yields CDR1 ENHRY and CDR2 SYGVKD. DNA for the CDR3: TGTGCCACCGGGAGCGGGGGTAACTACAATGAGCAGTTCTTC. Its protein product is CATGSGGNYNEQFF.

The chain carries TRBV12-5 and TRBJ2-2; D is ambiguous. Per the germline V gene, CDR1 is LGHNT and CDR2 is FRNRAP. The CDR3 runs to 17 residues. The ends were cut back, 5 bases at V and 4 bases at J, with 20 bases in the middle. CDR3 sequence reads: CASGPLVHSRSTGELFF. The CDR3 DNA sequence: TGTGCTAGTGGTCCTTTAGTCCACAGCCGATCCACCGGGGAGCTGTTTTTT.